The entry below describes one TCR beta chain. The clone's antigen remains unknown. The sample holds no much larger clone one base away, and base qualities are not on file. The data derive from a study of beta chain features in type 1 diabetes (dated by TCRdb to the late 2010s). General notes on the study: Mean age, gender distribution, total cell number and subset yield did not differ between patients and healthy donors. A total of 85 million to 140 million sorted cells were examined across all samples, and the number of cells per subset was strongly correlated with RNA yield. The study compared the TCRB repertoires of sorted circulating CD4+ T cell subsets in recently diagnosed type 1 diabetes patients with those in matched healthy donors. Whereas all 30 or so donors provided naive and central memory subsets, regulatory and stem cell-like memory subsets were isolated from just 8 patients and roughly 8 healthy donors. Summary of the overall study and its limitations: A moderate but significant shortening of TCRB CDR3 length was observed in type 1 diabetes patients in all four CD4+ subsets. Shorter templates might be favored by PCR, yet because patient and control samples were amplified and corrected together, any such skew would affect both groups equally. Naive, central memory and regulatory TCRB repertoires appeared to be more similar among patients than among healthy donors. Sequencing cDNA rather than genomic DNA could over-represent highly expressing activated cells, although activation and CD3 levels did not differ between groups. Because small numbers of individuals were included in the HLA sub-analyses, any influence of HLA type on TCRB rearrangement was left unresolved. At VDJ recombination sites, patients with type 1 diabetes made fewer insertions and deleted more nucleotides, a pattern implying thymic rearrangement abnormalities.

A single peripheral blood draw of around 120 mL on average was collected from each donor into heparinised tubes. A BD FACSAria II was used to sort naive, central memory, regulatory and stem cell-like memory CD4+ T cells with a panel that included CD45RO, CCR7, CD25, CD127, CD95 and CD27. All sorted populations exceeded 95% purity. PBMCs were separated immediately by Lymphoprep density gradient centrifugation and were stained directly, without being cultured. So that batch effects would be minimized, each experiment stained and sorted samples in pairs, pairing one healthy donor with one patient. The entire amount of isolated RNA was reverse transcribed using the High Capacity cDNA Reverse Transcription Kit, so the sequenced TCRB transcripts were expressed ones. Deep immunoSEQ sequencing was applied to naive, central memory and regulatory T cell samples, giving an average of roughly 3.6 million total reads per sample. Sorted cells were lysed in RLT buffer, and RNA was extracted using DNase-treated RNeasy Micro or Mini kits according to cell number. Each cell subset was processed on its own to prevent cross-contamination, while patient and healthy donor samples were processed together. The immunoSEQ multiplex PCR was used to amplify TCRB sequences from cDNA, generating 87-bp fragments that spanned the CDR3 region. Sequencing of the amplicons was performed on the Illumina HiSeq platform. The authors' pipeline ran thus. Synthetic template baselines were used to correct PCR bias computationally, reads within Hamming distance 2 were collapsed together, and singletons that could not be merged were discarded. Reads were aligned against IMGT so that V, D and J genes, CDR3 length and insertions or deletions at six rearrangement sites could be assigned. Clonotype counts were normalized to sorted cell number within each subset before computing true diversity and Gini coefficients with the tcR R package. The overlap coefficient, calculated on TCRB nucleotide sequences, was used to measure repertoire sharing. In its TCRdb copy, this immuneACCESS table keeps in-frame sequences only and misses some clones. Where compared with another copy, unresolved V genes explain less than half of these, and the others have no known cause. V and J calls and clone size are copied from that table; D and trimming were computed from the DNA. The sample table holds more than 300,000 clones, of which under 8.5% were seen once. The biggest ten clones account for around 0.45% of the sample.

CDR1 KGHSH and CDR2 LQKENI were looked up in the germline V gene. CDR3 length: 11 amino acids, cysteine to phenylalanine. Only CDR3 DNA is held: 33 bases, read in frame from base 1. V is pared back by 3 bases and J by 10 bases, with 10 bases lying between the germline termini. Sequenced: central memory CD4+ T cells from blood. This clonotype was sampled from a woman aged 18-29 years in good health. Recombination connected TRBV18 to TRBJ2-7; the D segment cannot be called with confidence. The DNA sequence reads TGTGCCAGCTCACCCAATATTGAACAGTACTTC. Protein translation: CASSPNIEQYF.